Sequencing of this T cell receptor (beta chain) was carried out in a study of CD8 T cells in ankylosing spondylitis. CDR1 is SQVTM and CDR2 is ANQGSEA in the germline V gene. The CDR3 is 8 residues long. V dropped 8 bases and J dropped 3 bases, with 0 bases sitting between them. TCRdb ran MiXCR on the 5' RACE reads and lists one entry per CDR3 protein. The table records about 130,000 distinct CDR3 sequences, about 6.5% of them present only once. What was sequenced was blood, either unsorted or a sorted T cell fraction (not recorded which). The chain couples TRBV29-1 to TRBJ2-3; D gene unclear. The receptor was isolated from a male donor with ankylosing spondylitis or in good health (not recorded which). CDR3 loop: CSTDTQYF. The CDR3 DNA is TGCAGCACAGATACGCAGTATTTT.